The entry below gives a single TCR beta chain sequence along with its context. The data originate from a study of CD8 T cell repertoires and HIV-1 epitope variants. Looking at the study overall: Each of Twenty-five Gag and Nef epitope peptides stimulated a separate culture. Separate from the cultures, 1M uncultured T cells served as baseline. Epitopes were three Gag families plus Nef HW9 and YT9. Control wells had CMV/EBV/flu peptides, negative Ebola AY9, or no peptide.

Here immunoSEQ multiplex PCR was the method, and the copy in TCRdb shows in-frame clones only, minus some. This table has 80,000 to 95,000 clones, more than 65% appearing once. V lost 7 bases and J lost 3, with 10 bases in between. Germline lookup yields CDR1 SEHNR and CDR2 FQNEAQ (reference sequence). The CDR3 consists of 12 residues. Sequencing input: uncultured baseline CD8+ T cells from peripheral blood mononuclear cells (PBMCs). The clonotype comes from a male donor with HIV. The V gene is TRBV7-9, the J gene TRBJ2-7; the D call may be TRBD1 or TRBD2 (5 bases each). The CDR3 loop is CASTGTGYEQYF. The CDR3, as DNA: TGTGCCAGCACGGGGACGGGCTACGAGCAGTACTTC.